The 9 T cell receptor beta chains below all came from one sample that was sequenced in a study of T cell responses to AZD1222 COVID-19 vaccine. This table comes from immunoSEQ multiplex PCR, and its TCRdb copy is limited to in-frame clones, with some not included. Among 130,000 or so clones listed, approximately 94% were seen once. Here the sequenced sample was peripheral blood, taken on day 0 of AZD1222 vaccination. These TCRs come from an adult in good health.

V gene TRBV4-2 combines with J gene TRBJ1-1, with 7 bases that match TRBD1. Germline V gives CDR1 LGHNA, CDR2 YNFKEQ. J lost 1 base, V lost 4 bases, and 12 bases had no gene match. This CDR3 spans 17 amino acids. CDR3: CASSPQGGGQTNTEAFF. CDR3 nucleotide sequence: TGTGCCAGCAGCCCCCAAGGGGGGGGACAGACGAACACTGAAGCTTTCTTT.

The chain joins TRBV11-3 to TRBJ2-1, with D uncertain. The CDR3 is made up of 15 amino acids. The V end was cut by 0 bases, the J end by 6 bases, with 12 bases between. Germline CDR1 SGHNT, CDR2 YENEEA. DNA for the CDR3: TGTGCCAGCAGCTTAGACCAAATGCCGTTCAATGAGCAGTTCTTC. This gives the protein CASSLDQMPFNEQFF. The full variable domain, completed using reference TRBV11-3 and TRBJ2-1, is EAGVVQSPRYKIIEKKQPVAFWCNPISGHNTLYWYLQNLGQGPELLIRYENEEAVDDSQLPKDRFSAERLKGVDSTLKIQPAELGDSAVYLCASSLDQMPFNEQFFGPGTRLTVL.

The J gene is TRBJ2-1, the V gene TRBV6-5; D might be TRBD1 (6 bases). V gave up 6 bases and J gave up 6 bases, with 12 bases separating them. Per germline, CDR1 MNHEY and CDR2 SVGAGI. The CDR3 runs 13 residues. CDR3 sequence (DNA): TGTGCCAGCAGGGCCGGGACACCCAATGAGCAGTTCTTC. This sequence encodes CASRAGTPNEQFF.

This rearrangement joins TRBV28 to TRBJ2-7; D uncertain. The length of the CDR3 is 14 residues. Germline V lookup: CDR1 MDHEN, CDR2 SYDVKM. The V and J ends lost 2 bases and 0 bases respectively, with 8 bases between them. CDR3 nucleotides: TGTGCCAGCAGTTTAAAGACGAGCTCCTACGAGCAGTACTTC. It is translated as CASSLKTSSYEQYF.

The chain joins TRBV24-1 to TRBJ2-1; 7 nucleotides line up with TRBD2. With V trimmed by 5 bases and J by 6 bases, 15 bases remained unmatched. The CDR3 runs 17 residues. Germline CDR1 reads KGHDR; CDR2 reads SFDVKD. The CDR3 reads CATSGWGGEGLGNEQFF. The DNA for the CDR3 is TGTGCCACCAGTGGCTGGGGGGGGGAGGGCCTCGGCAATGAGCAGTTCTTC.

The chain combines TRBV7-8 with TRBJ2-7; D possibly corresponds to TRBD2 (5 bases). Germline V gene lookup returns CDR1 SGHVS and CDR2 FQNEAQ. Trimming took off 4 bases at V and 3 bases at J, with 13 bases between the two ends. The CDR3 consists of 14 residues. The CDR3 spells CASSSPGFDYEQYF. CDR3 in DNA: TGTGCCAGCAGCTCCCCGGGGTTCGACTACGAGCAGTACTTC. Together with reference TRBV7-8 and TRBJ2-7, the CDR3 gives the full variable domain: GAGVSQSPRYKVAKRGQDVALRCDPISGHVSLFWYQQALGQGPEFLTYFQNEAQLDKSGLPSDRFFAERPEGSVSTLKIQRTQQEDSAVYLCASSSPGFDYEQYFGPGTRLTVT.

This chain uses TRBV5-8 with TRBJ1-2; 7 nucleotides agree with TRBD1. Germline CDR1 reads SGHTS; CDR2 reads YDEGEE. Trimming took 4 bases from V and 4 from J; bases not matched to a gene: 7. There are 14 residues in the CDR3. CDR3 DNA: TGTGCCAGCAGCAATCCGGGACAGATCTATGGCTACACCTTC. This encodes CASSNPGQIYGYTF.

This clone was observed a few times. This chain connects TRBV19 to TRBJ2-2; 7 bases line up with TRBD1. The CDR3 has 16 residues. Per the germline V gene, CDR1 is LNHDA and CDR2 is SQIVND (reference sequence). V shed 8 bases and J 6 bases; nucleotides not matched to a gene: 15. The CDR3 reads CASEARTGFVAGELFF. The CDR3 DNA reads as TGTGCCAGTGAGGCAAGGACAGGCTTTGTGGCCGGGGAGCTGTTTTTT.

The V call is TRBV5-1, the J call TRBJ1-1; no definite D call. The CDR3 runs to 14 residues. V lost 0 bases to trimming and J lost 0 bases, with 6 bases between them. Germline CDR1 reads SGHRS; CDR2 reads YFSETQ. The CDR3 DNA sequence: TGCGCCAGCAGCTTGGGGGGATTGAACACTGAAGCTTTCTTT. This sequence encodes CASSLGGLNTEAFF.